Following are 27 T cell receptor beta chains from one sample sequenced in a study of human T cells and chemical hapten exposure. The time point is: patch test 3, about 24 weeks after DPC sensitization. The treatment here: therapeutic diphenylcyclopropenone sensitization with weekly scalp DPC. TCRdb re-called the RACE reads through MiXCR, storing one row per CDR3 protein. The sample shows approximately 72,000 distinct CDR3 sequences, 11% of them seen only once. Sequenced here: whole blood, sampled in connection with sensitization to the hapten diphenylcyclopropenone (DPC). These receptors all come from a woman in her forties or fifties with alopecia areata. Some clones in this sample may be carry-over from other donors' samples.

This sequence joins TRBV29-1 and TRBJ2-3; D is uncertain. V was clipped by 4 bases and J by 6 bases, with 5 bases between them. Germline V gene sequence: CDR1 SQVTM, CDR2 ANQGSEA. The CDR3 loop spans 10 amino acids. CDR3 region: CSVGLDTQYF. CDR3 nucleotide sequence: TGCAGCGTTGGGCTGGATACGCAGTATTTT.

This clonotype was seen a handful of times. This chain links TRBV18 with TRBJ2-6; D possibly corresponds to TRBD1 (5 bases). The CDR3 totals 14 residues. The V gene's germline CDR1 is KGHSH and CDR2 LQKENI. Trimming pared 3 bases from V and 2 bases from J, leaving 5 bases between. CDR3 DNA sequence: TGTGCCAGCTCACCGACAGCTGGGGCCAACGTCCTGACTTTC. Protein product: CASSPTAGANVLTF.

This clonotype was observed a few times. J is TRBJ1-1 and V is TRBV20-1, with D perhaps TRBD1 (5 bases). V dropped 2 bases and J dropped 8 bases, with 12 bases sitting between them. The length of the CDR3 is 12 residues. The germline gives CDR1 DFQATT, CDR2 SNEGSKA (reference sequence). CDR3 loop: CSARMGVVEAFF. The DNA for the CDR3 is TGCAGTGCTAGAATGGGGGTGGTGGAAGCTTTCTTT.

This clonotype was recorded a few times. V and J are TRBV4-3 and TRBJ2-2; 10 positions match TRBD2. Per the germline V gene, CDR1 is LGHNA and CDR2 is YSLEER. V lost 5 bases to trimming and J lost 1 base; unmatched junction nucleotides: 4. The CDR3 has 16 amino acids. The DNA of the CDR3 is TGCGCCAGCAGCTATGGACTAGCGGTGAACACCGGGGAGCTGTTTTTT. Its protein is CASSYGLAVNTGELFF.

This clonotype came up a few times. The chain joins TRBV20-1 to TRBJ2-3; TRBD1 aligns across 10 bases. CDR1 and CDR2 from the germline V gene are DFQATT and SNEGSKA (reference sequence). Trimming cost V 5 bases and J 2 bases; bases outside gene matches: 7. The CDR3 is made up of 15 amino acids. The DNA of the CDR3 is TGCAGTGCTTCTGCCGGGACAGGGGACACAGATACGCAGTATTTT. The encoded protein is CSASAGTGDTDTQYF.

This clonotype showed up just a few times. The rearrangement uses TRBV27 and TRBJ2-7; 10 bases fit TRBD2. Germline-derived CDR1 and CDR2 are MNHEY and SMNVEV (reference sequence). The J segment lost 4 bases and the V segment lost 2 bases, leaving 11 bases of the junction unmatched. This CDR3 region has 17 residues. The CDR3 reads CASSLTRERGGPYEQYF. Written as DNA, the CDR3 is TGTGCCAGCAGTTTAACCCGGGAGCGGGGGGGCCCATACGAGCAGTACTTC.

The chain joins TRBV11-2 to TRBJ2-5; D gene unclear. V was pared by 1 base and J by 5 bases, with 8 bases between. CDR3 size: 13 residues. The germline gives CDR1 SGHAT, CDR2 FQNNGV. In nucleotides, the CDR3 is TGTGCCAGCAGCTTAGGCCCGAGGGAGACCCAGTACTTC. Its translation is CASSLGPRETQYF.

The table lists this clonotype with many counts. V gene TRBV6-6 combines with J gene TRBJ2-3, with 10 positions matching TRBD1. V shed 9 bases and J 0 bases; nucleotides not matched to a gene: 6. CDR1 MNHNY and CDR2 SVGAGI come from the germline V gene (reference sequence). CDR3 length: 15 residues. The CDR3 protein is CASLRDRGSTDTQYF. DNA for the CDR3: TGTGCCAGTCTCAGGGACAGGGGCAGCACAGATACGCAGTATTTT.

This clonotype was observed many times. V is TRBV4-2 and J is TRBJ2-7, with unresolved D. Germline CDR1 is LGHNA and CDR2 is YNFKEQ. The ends were cut back, 4 bases at V and 13 bases at J, with 17 bases in the middle. This CDR3 has 12 amino acids. CDR3 loop: CASSPDWASYYF. CDR3 coding DNA: TGTGCCAGCAGCCCAGATTGGGCCTCGTACTACTTC.

The chain carries TRBV3-1 and TRBJ2-1, with D possibly TRBD2 on 5 matching bases. The germline V gene has CDR1 LGHDT and CDR2 YNNKEL (reference sequence). This CDR3 spans 12 amino acids. Trimming removed 4 bases at V and 10 bases at J, with 11 bases between. CDR3 sequence reads: CASSRETVEQFF. The CDR3 DNA sequence: TGTGCCAGCAGCCGGGAGACCGTGGAGCAGTTCTTC.

The J gene is TRBJ2-5, the V gene TRBV29-1; tentatively, D is TRBD2 (6 bases). CDR1 is SQVTM and CDR2 is ANQGSEA in the germline V gene. This CDR3 contains 13 residues. V was clipped by 4 bases and J by 5 bases, with 14 bases between them. CDR3 residues: CSVATRLAETQYF. The CDR3 bases are TGCAGCGTTGCGACTAGGCTTGCGGAGACCCAGTACTTC. Looking up the rest from reference TRBV29-1 and TRBJ2-5 gives the full variable domain: SAVISQKPSRDICQRGTSLTIQCQVDSQVTMMFWYRQQPGQSLTLIATANQGSEATYESGFVIDKFPISRPNLTFSTLTVSNMSPEDSSIYLCSVATRLAETQYFGPGTRLLVL.

In this sample, this clonotype turned up a few times. This chain uses TRBV7-9 with TRBJ1-1; the match to TRBD1 covers 10 bases. V lost 5 bases to trimming and J lost 5 bases; unmatched junction nucleotides: 8. The CDR3 length is 15 residues. Germline assignment: CDR1 SEHNR and CDR2 FQNEAQ (reference sequence). The CDR3 nucleotides read TGTGCCAGCAGCCTACGGGGACAGGGGAGGACTGAAGCTTTCTTT. Amino acid sequence: CASSLRGQGRTEAFF. Full variable domain (missing parts from reference TRBV7-9 and TRBJ1-1): DTGVSQNPRHKITKRGQNVTFRCDPISEHNRLYWYRQTLGQGPEFLTYFQNEAQLEKSRLLSDRFSAERPKGSFSTLEIQRTEQGDSAMYLCASSLRGQGRTEAFFGQGTRLTVV.

CDR3 in amino acids: CSVEQDYGYTF. CDR3 nucleotides: TGCAGCGTTGAGCAGGACTATGGCTACACCTTC. V is TRBV29-1 and J is TRBJ1-2; D is uncertain. The CDR3 is 11 residues long. Trimming shortened V by 3 bases and J by 3 bases, and 5 bases separated the two germline ends. Germline CDR1 and CDR2: SQVTM and ANQGSEA.

This chain joins TRBV7-2 and TRBJ2-7, with D possibly matching TRBD2 (6 bases). Germline V gene sequence: CDR1 SGHTA, CDR2 FQGNSA. V was pared by 5 bases and J by 0 bases, with 17 bases between. The CDR3 contains 16 residues. CDR3 residues: CASSDPGTGISYEQYF. CDR3 sequence (DNA): TGTGCCAGCAGCGACCCCGGGACTGGTATCTCCTACGAGCAGTACTTC.

The CDR3 sequence: CSARGEMDSYEQYF. CDR3 nucleotides: TGCAGTGCTAGGGGCGAGATGGACTCCTACGAGCAGTACTTC. This chain connects TRBV20-1 to TRBJ2-7; D not resolved. The germline V and J ends were trimmed by 3 bases and 0 bases, with 12 bases remaining between them. From germline, CDR1 is DFQATT and CDR2 SNEGSKA (reference sequence). This CDR3 region has 14 residues.

This clonotype was seen ten or more times. The V call is TRBV12-3 or TRBV12-4, the J call TRBJ2-5, with 8 bases lining up with TRBD2. The J segment lost 1 base and the V segment lost 5 bases, leaving 3 bases of the junction unmatched. This CDR3 spans 14 amino acids. CDR3 DNA: TGTGCCAGCAGTAGCGGGGGAGTCCAAGAGACCCAGTACTTC. Translated: CASSSGGVQETQYF.

This clonotype was picked up many times. The chain combines TRBV20-1 with TRBJ2-5, with D tentatively TRBD2 (6 bases). The germline V and J ends were trimmed by 5 bases and 1 base, with 11 bases remaining between them. CDR1 DFQATT and CDR2 SNEGSKA come from the germline V gene (reference sequence). The CDR3 is 13 amino acids. CDR3 in amino acids: CSAVGGTQETQYF. Here the CDR3 DNA reads TGCAGTGCTGTCGGGGGTACCCAAGAGACCCAGTACTTC.

This clonotype was observed many times. V usage is TRBV7-2 and J usage is TRBJ2-3; 12 bases map to TRBD2. Germline V gives CDR1 SGHTA, CDR2 FQGNSA. J lost 2 bases, V lost 8 bases, and 11 bases had no gene match. This CDR3 region has 17 residues. DNA for the CDR3: TGTGCCAGCCGCGGACTAGCGGGGTCCCGATACACAGATACGCAGTATTTT. Amino acids: CASRGLAGSRYTDTQYF.

The V and J genes are TRBV29-1 and TRBJ1-2, with TRBD1 matching over 8 bases. The germline CDR1 and CDR2 sequences are SQVTM and ANQGSEA. CDR3 size: 13 residues. V lost 6 bases to trimming and J lost 3 bases; unmatched junction nucleotides: 6. CDR3 DNA sequence: TGCAGCGTAACCGGACAGGGTCACTATGGCTACACCTTC. Translating gives CSVTGQGHYGYTF.

This clonotype was recorded at least ten times. This chain links TRBV3-1 with TRBJ1-1; possible D gene TRBD1, 6 bases. Germline V lookup: CDR1 LGHDT, CDR2 YNNKEL (reference sequence). This CDR3 has 15 amino acids. The V end lost 8 bases, the J end lost 5 bases, and 21 bases lay between the germline ends. Here the CDR3 reads CASAFSRGGGTEAFF. As DNA, the CDR3 is TGTGCCAGCGCTTTTTCGAGGGGGGGCGGAACTGAAGCTTTCTTT.

This clonotype has only a few counts. The chain links TRBV5-1 to TRBJ1-3; D might be TRBD1 (5 bases). Germline V gene data show CDR1 as SGHRS and CDR2 as YFSETQ. CDR3 length: 14 amino acids. Trimming left V 4 bases short and J 3 bases short, with 11 bases between. CDR3 nucleotide sequence: TGCGCCAGCAGCCCGGGGACGTATGGAAACACCATATATTTT. Residues: CASSPGTYGNTIYF.

A few counts support this clonotype. This chain joins TRBV5-1 and TRBJ2-7; D may be TRBD2 (6 bases). Per germline, CDR1 SGHRS and CDR2 YFSETQ. CDR3 length: 15 residues. With 5 bases removed from V and 4 bases from J, the gap between germline ends came to 19 bases. CDR3 DNA: TGCGCCAGCAGTTCTACCGGGACTGCTGGTTACGAGCAGTACTTC. Its protein product is CASSSTGTAGYEQYF.

This clonotype appeared many times. The chain links TRBV2 to TRBJ2-3; D call uncertain. The CDR3 sequence is 12 residues long. V gave up 8 bases and J gave up 5 bases, with 11 bases separating them. CDR1 and CDR2 from the germline V gene are SNHLY and FYNNEI. The CDR3 reads CASSGHRDTQYF. CDR3 DNA sequence: TGTGCCAGCTCTGGGCACAGAGATACGCAGTATTTT.

The V gene is TRBV5-1, the J gene TRBJ2-2; tentatively, D is TRBD2 (7 bases). Deletions cut 4 bases from V and 3 bases from J, with 16 bases between. The CDR3 sequence is 16 residues long. Germline lookup yields CDR1 SGHRS and CDR2 YFSETQ. This CDR3 is CASSDAGAPYTGELFF. CDR3 bases: TGCGCCAGCAGCGATGCGGGGGCCCCGTACACCGGGGAGCTGTTTTTT. Complete variable domain (other parts from reference TRBV5-1 and TRBJ2-2): KAGVTQTPRYLIKTRGQQVTLSCSPISGHRSVSWYQQTPGQGLQFLFEYFSETQRNKGNFPGRFSGRQFSNSRSEMNVSTLELGDSALYLCASSDAGAPYTGELFFGEGSRLTVL.

This clonotype has ten or more counts. The rearrangement uses TRBV4-2 and TRBJ2-5; 8 bases align to TRBD2. This CDR3 has 15 amino acids. In germline, CDR1 is LGHNA, CDR2 YNFKEQ. Trimming at V came to 4 bases and at J to 1 base, leaving 5 bases not matched to a gene. The CDR3 region is CASSPSRGGQETQYF. CDR3 bases: TGTGCCAGCAGCCCAAGTCGGGGGGGCCAAGAGACCCAGTACTTC.

The chain links TRBV7-9 to TRBJ1-2; D remains ambiguous. CDR1 SEHNR and CDR2 FQNEAQ come from the germline V gene (reference sequence). The CDR3 consists of 15 residues. The ends were cut back, 4 bases at V and 8 bases at J, with 20 bases in the middle. CDR3 region: CASSSEHEWSYGYTF. Written as DNA, the CDR3 is TGTGCCAGCAGCTCCGAGCATGAGTGGTCTTACGGCTACACCTTC.

This clonotype turned up a few times. The chain couples TRBV29-1 to TRBJ2-5, with a tentative D call TRBD1 (6 bases). Germline V CDR1 and CDR2: SQVTM, ANQGSEA. Trimming pared 7 bases from V and 5 bases from J, leaving 14 bases between. The CDR3 sequence is 12 residues long. The DNA of the CDR3 is TGCAGCGGAGGGACAACCCCTGAGACCCAGTACTTC. Its translation: CSGGTTPETQYF.